This T cell receptor (beta chain) emerged from a study of T cell changes during pregnancy in multiple sclerosis. The table came from immunoSEQ multiplex PCR; TCRdb's copy has only in-frame clones and leaves some out. The repertoire holds approximately 88,000 clones, with 90% to 95% as singletons. Trimming took off 9 bases at V and 4 bases at J, with 14 bases between the two ends. The CDR3 totals 13 residues. From germline, CDR1 is MNHEY and CDR2 SVGAGI. The sequencing used peripheral blood, collected in the third trimester of pregnancy. The receptor's source is a female donor with multiple sclerosis, enrolled in a pregnancy study. This sequence joins TRBV6-5 and TRBJ2-3, with a possible D match to TRBD2 (7 bases). DNA for the CDR3: TGTGCCAGTAGCGGGTCAGGGGCAGATACGCAGTATTTT. Translated: CASSGSGADTQYF.